Described below is a single T cell receptor beta chain sequence and its context. This specimen belongs to a study of chemoradiotherapy in HPV16-positive cancers. The CDR3 covers 14 residues. Germline CDR1 is LNHDA and CDR2 is SQIVND (reference sequence). The V end lost 1 base, the J end lost 0 bases, and 7 bases lay between the germline ends. Repeated repertoire sampling spanned the course of chemoradiotherapy. TCRdb's table, derived via immunoSEQ multiplex PCR, lists solely in-frame clones and lacks some. The sample has approximately 11,000 clones, around 66% seen once; the top ten hold roughly 13%. The sequence derives from a human donor with HPV-associated anogenital cancer. V and J are TRBV19 and TRBJ2-7; D gene unclear. The specimen was taken from a patient who underwent chemoradiotherapy. The CDR3 coding sequence is TGTGCCAGTAGTATAGGAATTGTCTCCTACGAGCAGTACTTC. It translates to CASSIGIVSYEQYF.